This TCR beta chain stems from a study of blood T cells in healthy people across ages. V was cut by 6 bases and J by 0 bases, with 12 bases left in between. In germline, CDR1 is MNHEY, CDR2 SMNVEV (reference sequence). CDR3 length: 15 amino acids. Alongside a J-beta primer mix, a sample-barcoded 5' primer served in a second PCR lasting about 7 to 11 cycles. TCRdb re-derived calls from the 5' RACE reads in MiXCR, one entry per CDR3 protein. This table holds 1.4 million to 1.5 million distinct CDR3 sequences, 42% found once. Source material: blood. V gene TRBV27 combines with J gene TRBJ2-1; D is undetermined. The clonotype comes from a woman in her late teens or twenties in good health. The CDR3 bases are TGTGCCAGCAGGAGCTTCCTGAGCTCCTACAATGAGCAGTTCTTC. Encoded protein: CASRSFLSSYNEQFF.